This TCR beta chain was captured by sequencing in a study of lymphopenia after photon versus proton radiotherapy. This clone was counted between two and nine times. Its antigen is not known. V lost 3 bases to trimming and J lost 5 bases; unmatched junction nucleotides: 6. The CDR3 is made up of 14 amino acids. Germline loops: CDR1 SGDLS, CDR2 YYNGEE. Study conclusions and caveats: After lymphocyte nadir, photon-treated repertoires showed oligoclonal expansion, especially CD8+ Temra. Larger post-nadir TCR diversity loss correlated inversely with survival in deceased patients. Photon-treated patients lost naive T cells and TCR diversity; proton-treated stayed stable.

Repertoires were generated with immunoSEQ multiplex PCR, while TCRdb's copy carries only in-frame clones and drops some. The sample shows over 50,000 clones, around 88% of them seen only once. This receptor was obtained from a man aged 40-49 years with gastric cancer. The chain uses TRBV9 and TRBJ2-5, with TRBD2 identical over 8 bases. The source was peripheral blood, collected from a patient treated with photon-based radiotherapy. The CDR3 here is CASSGAGARETQYF. The CDR3 region has the DNA TGTGCCAGCAGCGGAGCGGGGGCGCGGGAGACCCAGTACTTC.